This TCR beta chain is drawn from a study of blood T cell repertoires in COVID-19. Across the study: COVID-19 samples, acute and convalescent, were from the United States, Italy and Spain.

The data were produced by immunoSEQ multiplex PCR, yet TCRdb's version contains in-frame clones alone and is incomplete. The table shows some 14,000 clones, with 84% occurring only once. The sequence was obtained from a man aged 45-60 years with active COVID-19. Sequencing input: peripheral blood.

Here the CDR3 reads CASSPTSPAYEQYF. CDR3 nucleotides: TGTGCCAGCAGCCCGACTAGTCCAGCCTACGAGCAGTACTTC. V usage is TRBV3-1 (or the pseudogene TRBV3-2) and J usage is TRBJ2-7, with D possibly being TRBD2 (6 bases). V lost 4 bases and J 2 bases, leaving 12 bases between the germline ends. This CDR3 is built from 14 residues. Germline CDR1 is LGHDT and CDR2 is YNNKEL (reference sequence).